This T cell receptor (beta chain) was sequenced for a study of naive and memory T cell subsets. Regarding the study as a whole: Diversity fell and Gini index rose from naive through CM, EM, EMRA.

An equimolar mix of two oligonucleotides served as the beta constant-region primer for TRBC1 and TRBC2. TCRdb passed the UMI-ligation and nested PCR reads through MiXCR, listing each CDR3 protein once. The table includes under 150,000 distinct CDR3 sequences, about a sixth detected once. This clonotype was detected a few times. Its antigen is still unknown. CMV status came from CD4+ IFNgamma after overnight CMV lysate stimulation. Cells stained for CD3, CD4, CD8, CD45RA and CD27 were sorted into four subsets. This CDR3 contains 13 residues. V lost 6 bases, J lost 6 bases, and 3 bases stayed unmatched. Germline V CDR1 and CDR2: KGHSH, LQKENI.

The receptor comes from a human donor in good health. The chain recombines TRBV18 with TRBJ1-5, with 9 bases aligning to TRBD1. Material for sequencing was naive CD4+ T cells from blood. The DNA for the CDR3 is TGTGCCAGCTCCTCGGACAGGGGTCAGCCCCAGCATTTT. Translation: CASSSDRGQPQHF.